This is a list of T cell receptor beta chains from one sample in a study of shared clonotypes between healthy human individuals. Assay used: immunoSEQ multiplex PCR; TCRdb lists only in-frame clones, some missing. The table lists more than 2 million clones, 90% to 95% of them singletons. The sequenced material came from naive CD8+ T cells from PBMCs. The receptor set was obtained from a young man in good health. Some clones in this sample may be carry-over from other donors' samples. CDR3s include the opening cysteine and the closing phenylalanine or tryptophan. Each record gives: CDR3 protein, CDR3 DNA, D gene, J gene, clone size, V gene. A D gene is named only where the DNA matches it firmly. Clone size appears in some rows only: once, few, many, or a class for an expanded clone.

CASSQDGSGRMNEQFF,TGCGCCAGCAGCCAAGACGGTAGCGGGAGAATGAATGAGCAGTTCTTC,TRBD2,TRBJ2-1,.,TRBV4-3
CASSEGVGYNTGELFF,TGTGCCAGCAGTGAAGGAGTCGGATATAACACCGGGGAGCTGTTTTTT,.,TRBJ2-2,.,TRBV2
CASSLGPGIGEKLFF,TGTGCCAGCAGTTTAGGTCCAGGGATTGGTGAAAAACTGTTTTTT,.,TRBJ1-4,.,TRBV28
CASSYLSRGNTEAFF,TGTGCCAGCAGTTACCTATCCAGGGGCAACACTGAAGCTTTCTTT,.,TRBJ1-1,.,TRBV6-6
CASSQGLAEPQYF,TGCGCCAGCAGCCAAGGACTAGCGGAACCGCAGTATTTT,TRBD2,TRBJ2-3,.,TRBV4-1
CAWRAPGQGAVYEQYF,TGTGCCTGGCGAGCCCCGGGACAGGGCGCTGTCTACGAGCAGTACTTC,TRBD1,TRBJ2-7,.,TRBV30
CASSPIGRLADEQFF,TGTGCCAGCAGTCCCATAGGGAGGTTGGCTGATGAGCAGTTCTTC,.,TRBJ2-1,.,TRBV28
CASRERGGTDTQYF,TGTGCCAGCCGAGAGCGGGGGGGCACAGATACGCAGTATTTT,TRBD2,TRBJ2-3,.,TRBV27
CASSSSPRIYNEQFF,TGTGCCAGCAGTTCATCCCCCAGGATCTACAATGAGCAGTTCTTC,.,TRBJ2-1,.,TRBV27
CASSTGRQETQYF,TGTGCCAGCAGTACAGGACGGCAAGAGACCCAGTACTTC,.,TRBJ2-5,.,TRBV6-5
CASSLTTWGNTIYF,TGTGCCAGCAGCTTAACGACCTGGGGAAACACCATATATTTT,.,TRBJ1-3,.,TRBV7-3
CASSYGATYEQYF,TGTGCCAGCAGTTATGGAGCTACTTACGAGCAGTACTTC,.,TRBJ2-7,.,TRBV28
CASSVGGNEQYF,TGTGCCAGCAGCGTAGGAGGCAACGAGCAGTACTTC,.,TRBJ2-7,.,TRBV9
CSVRDRAYEQYF,TGCAGCGTGAGGGACAGAGCCTACGAGCAGTACTTC,TRBD1,TRBJ2-7,.,TRBV29-1
CASRAPLPHYGYTF,TGTGCCAGCAGGGCCCCGCTCCCCCACTATGGCTACACCTTC,.,TRBJ1-2,.,TRBV5-7
CASSPRIGSAETQYF,TGTGCCAGCAGCCCCCGAATAGGGAGCGCGGAGACCCAGTACTTC,.,TRBJ2-5,.,TRBV7-2
CASSPSRSYNSPLHF,TGTGCCAGCAGTCCCTCTCGCTCCTATAATTCACCCCTCCACTTT,.,TRBJ1-6,.,TRBV27
CAHLPAGLSDGETQYF,TGTGCCCACCTACCGGCAGGGCTTAGTGATGGAGAGACCCAGTACTTC,.,TRBJ2-5,.,TRBV28
CASSGQGQNIQYF,TGTGCCAGCAGCGGACAGGGGCAAAACATTCAGTACTTC,TRBD1,TRBJ2-4,.,TRBV2
CASTKTGLTEAFF,TGTGCCAGTACCAAGACAGGGCTTACTGAAGCTTTCTTT,TRBD1,TRBJ1-1,.,TRBV19
CASSEGETQYF,TGTGCCAGCAGTGAAGGAGAGACCCAGTACTTC,.,TRBJ2-5,.,TRBV2
CASSFYHGHPNTEAFF,TGTGCCAGCAGCTTCTATCACGGACACCCGAACACTGAAGCTTTCTTT,.,TRBJ1-1,.,TRBV7-3
CASSLATGGLRGYTF,TGTGCCAGCAGCTTAGCTACAGGGGGATTACGGGGCTACACCTTC,TRBD1,TRBJ1-2,.,TRBV7-9
CASSFVFGSGNTIYF,TGTGCCAGCAGTTTTGTGTTTGGCTCTGGAAACACCATATATTTT,.,TRBJ1-3,.,TRBV27
CASSQNPGSSYEQYF,TGCGCCAGCAGCCAAAATCCCGGAAGCTCCTACGAGCAGTACTTC,.,TRBJ2-7,.,TRBV4-1
CASSLQAANTGELFF,TGTGCCAGCAGTTTACAAGCGGCGAACACCGGGGAGCTGTTTTTT,.,TRBJ2-2,.,TRBV28
CASSPGPSTVDEQFF,TGTGCCAGCAGCCCTGGTCCTTCAACGGTCGATGAGCAGTTCTTC,.,TRBJ2-1,.,TRBV7-9
CSAQKGGTNEKLFF,TGCAGCGCCCAAAAGGGCGGCACTAATGAAAAACTGTTTTTT,.,TRBJ1-4,.,TRBV29-1
CASTNGGQPQHF,TGTGCCAGTACCAATGGGGGGCAGCCCCAGCATTTT,.,TRBJ1-5,few,TRBV19
CASSDRGGEQYF,TGTGCCAGCAGTGACAGGGGCGGGGAGCAGTACTTC,TRBD1,TRBJ2-7,.,TRBV28
CASSRNRGDTEAFF,TGCGCCAGCAGCCGAAACAGGGGCGACACTGAAGCTTTCTTT,TRBD1,TRBJ1-1,.,TRBV5-1
CASSLLSSNTGELFF,TGTGCCAGCAGTTTATTAAGCTCCAACACCGGGGAGCTGTTTTTT,.,TRBJ2-2,.,TRBV27
CATSSGLGDNEQFF,TGTGCCACCAGCAGTGGACTAGGAGACAATGAGCAGTTCTTC,TRBD2,TRBJ2-1,.,TRBV15
CATSRTQNTEAFF,TGTGCCACCAGCAGAACACAGAACACTGAAGCTTTCTTT,.,TRBJ1-1,few,TRBV15
CASSIDHPGVNTEAFF,TGTGCCAGTAGTATCGATCACCCGGGGGTGAACACTGAAGCTTTCTTT,.,TRBJ1-1,once,TRBV19
CASSYSRQGTSYEQYF,TGTGCCAGCAGTTACTCGCGGCAGGGGACCTCCTACGAGCAGTACTTC,.,TRBJ2-7,.,TRBV6-5
CASSQDRDREFYTEAFF,TGCGCCAGCAGCCAAGATAGGGACAGAGAATTTTACACTGAAGCTTTCTTT,TRBD1,TRBJ1-1,.,TRBV4-3
CASSPAGLANYEQYF,TGTGCCAGCAGCCCAGCGGGACTAGCGAATTACGAGCAGTACTTC,TRBD2,TRBJ2-7,.,TRBV7-9
CASSLGTNGYGYTF,TGTGCCAGCAGCTTAGGCACCAACGGCTATGGCTACACCTTC,.,TRBJ1-2,.,TRBV7-9
CSVVSGRTYEQYF,TGCAGCGTTGTAAGCGGGAGGACCTACGAGCAGTACTTC,TRBD2,TRBJ2-7,.,TRBV29-1
CASRGAHLPDAEAFF,TGTGCCAGCAGGGGGGCTCACCTCCCCGATGCTGAAGCTTTCTTT,.,TRBJ1-1,.,TRBV28
CASSAFRPSGLMGEQYF,TGTGCCAGCAGTGCCTTTAGGCCTAGCGGGTTGATGGGGGAGCAGTACTTC,TRBD2,TRBJ2-7,.,TRBV27
CASRGRGSYEQYF,TGTGCCAGCAGGGGGAGAGGCTCCTACGAGCAGTACTTC,.,TRBJ2-7,.,TRBV2
CASSGQGDNQPQHF,TGTGCCAGCAGTGGACAGGGAGACAATCAGCCCCAGCATTTT,TRBD1,TRBJ1-5,.,TRBV6-1
CASSLGGRHNEQFF,TGTGCCAGCAGCTTAGGCGGGAGGCACAATGAGCAGTTCTTC,TRBD2,TRBJ2-1,.,TRBV7-9
CAIRWTSGKNTGELFF,TGTGCCATCAGATGGACTAGCGGAAAGAACACCGGGGAGCTGTTTTTT,TRBD2,TRBJ2-2,once,TRBV10-3
CAWYHRDPSYNEQFF,TGTGCCTGGTACCACCGGGACCCTTCCTACAATGAGCAGTTCTTC,.,TRBJ2-1,.,TRBV30
CASESRQALSYEQYF,TGTGCCAGCGAGTCCCGACAAGCCCTCTCCTACGAGCAGTACTTC,.,TRBJ2-7,.,TRBV28
CAISGQDGSYEQYF,TGTGCCATCAGTGGGCAGGACGGCTCCTACGAGCAGTACTTC,.,TRBJ2-7,.,TRBV10-3
CASSFHSTDTQYF,TGTGCCAGCAGCTTCCATAGCACAGATACGCAGTATTTT,.,TRBJ2-3,.,TRBV7-8
CASSATGQGLTEAFF,TGTGCCAGCAGCGCAACGGGACAGGGGTTGACTGAAGCTTTCTTT,TRBD1,TRBJ1-1,.,TRBV9
CASRRRATNEKLFF,TGTGCCAGCAGACGACGTGCAACTAATGAAAAACTGTTTTTT,.,TRBJ1-4,.,TRBV27
CASSLEGTAGAFF,TGCGCCAGCAGCTTGGAGGGCACGGCAGGGGCTTTCTTT,.,TRBJ1-1,.,TRBV5-1